This T cell receptor (beta chain) was recovered during a study of spatial heterogeneity in lung cancer. Study background: The study sequenced follow-up PBMC samples when they were available, at a median of about two years after resection. Raw reads contained each unique TCR and UMI combination more than ten times on average.

TCR cDNA molecules each carried a unique molecular identifier. One entry per CDR3 protein, called by TCRdb with MiXCR from the 5' RACE reads. Of around 47,000 distinct CDR3 sequences in the sample, around 6.7% were seen once. Stated time point: blood at routine non-recurrence follow-up after resection. The input material, whole RNA from tumor, nontumor lung or frozen PBMC, was sequenced unsorted. This clonotype was detected many times. V lost 0 bases and J 6 bases, leaving 15 bases between the germline ends. The CDR3 extends over 15 amino acids. Germline CDR1 and CDR2: MNHNY and SVGAGI (reference sequence).

The TCR comes from a female donor with early-stage non-small cell lung cancer. This rearrangement joins TRBV6-6 to TRBJ2-7; possible D gene TRBD1, 6 bases. Sequenced material: PBMCs, taken at follow-up. The CDR3: CASSYSAQGIPEQYF. The CDR3 coding sequence is TGTGCCAGCAGTTACTCTGCCCAGGGGATTCCCGAGCAGTACTTC.